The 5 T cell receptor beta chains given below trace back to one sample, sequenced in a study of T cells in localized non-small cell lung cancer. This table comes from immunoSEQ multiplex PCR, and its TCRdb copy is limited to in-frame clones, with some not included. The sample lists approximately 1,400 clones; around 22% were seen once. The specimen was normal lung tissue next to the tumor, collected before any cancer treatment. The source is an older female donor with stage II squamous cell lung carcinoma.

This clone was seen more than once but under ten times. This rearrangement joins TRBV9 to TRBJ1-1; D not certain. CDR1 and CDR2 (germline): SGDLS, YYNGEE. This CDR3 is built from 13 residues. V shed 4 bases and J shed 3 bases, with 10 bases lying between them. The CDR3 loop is CASSPGDDTEAFF. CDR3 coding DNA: TGTGCCAGCAGCCCAGGTGATGACACTGAAGCTTTCTTT.

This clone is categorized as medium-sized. CDR3 bases: TGTGCCAGCAGCTGGTCGTCCGGCTCTACCTACGAGCAGTACTTC. It is translated as CASSWSSGSTYEQYF. This sequence joins TRBV11-3 and TRBJ2-7, with D unclear. V gave up 4 bases and J gave up 2 bases, with 15 bases separating them. The CDR3 spans 15 residues. Germline assignment: CDR1 SGHNT and CDR2 YENEEA.

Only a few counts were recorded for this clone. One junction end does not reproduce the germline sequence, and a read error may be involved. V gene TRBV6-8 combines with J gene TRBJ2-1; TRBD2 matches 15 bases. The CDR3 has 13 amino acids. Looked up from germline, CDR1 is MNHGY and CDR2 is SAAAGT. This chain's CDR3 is CASSSGTSGGYIF. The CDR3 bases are TGTGCCAGCAGTAGTGGGACTAGCGGGGGGTATATCTTC.

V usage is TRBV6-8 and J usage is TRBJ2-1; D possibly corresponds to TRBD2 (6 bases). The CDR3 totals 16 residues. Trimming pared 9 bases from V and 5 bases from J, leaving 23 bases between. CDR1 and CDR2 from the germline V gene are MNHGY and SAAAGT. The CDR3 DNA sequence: TGTGCCAGTTATCCTTATGACGTGAGGAGGGACAATGAGCAGTTCTTC. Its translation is CASYPYDVRRDNEQFF.

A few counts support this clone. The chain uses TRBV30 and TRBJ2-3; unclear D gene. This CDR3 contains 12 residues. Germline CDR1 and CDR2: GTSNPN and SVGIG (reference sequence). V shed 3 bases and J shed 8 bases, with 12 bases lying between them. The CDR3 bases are TGTGCCTGGAGCCCGAGTAGCCCTACGCAGTATTTT. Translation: CAWSPSSPTQYF.